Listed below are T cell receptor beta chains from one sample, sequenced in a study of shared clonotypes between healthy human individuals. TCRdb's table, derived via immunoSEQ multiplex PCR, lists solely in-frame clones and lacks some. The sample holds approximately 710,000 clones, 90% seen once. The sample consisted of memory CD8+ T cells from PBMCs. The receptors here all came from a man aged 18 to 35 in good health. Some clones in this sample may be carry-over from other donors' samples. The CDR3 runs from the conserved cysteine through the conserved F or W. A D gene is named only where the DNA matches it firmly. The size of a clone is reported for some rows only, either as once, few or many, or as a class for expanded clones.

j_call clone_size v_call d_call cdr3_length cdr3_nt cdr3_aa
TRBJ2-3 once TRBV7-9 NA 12 TGTGCCAGCAGTTTCGGGGGCGATACGCAGTATTTT CASSFGGDTQYF
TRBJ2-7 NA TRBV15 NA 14 TGTGCCACCAGCAGGACAGAGTCAACCTACGAGCAGTACTTC CATSRTESTYEQYF
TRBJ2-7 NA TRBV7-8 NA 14 TGTGCCAGCAGCCCTCCCCCCCCGTCCTACGAGCAGTACTTC CASSPPPPSYEQYF
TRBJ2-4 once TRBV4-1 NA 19 TGCGCCAGCAGCCAAGATAGGGGGGAGGCTATCCTAGGCAAAAACATTCAGTACTTC CASSQDRGEAILGKNIQYF
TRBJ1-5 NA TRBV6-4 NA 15 TGTGCCAGCAGCGCCCGGGGTGGCAACAATCAGCCCCAGCATTTT CASSARGGNNQPQHF
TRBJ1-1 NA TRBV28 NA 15 TGTGCCAGCAGTTTATATCCAGGTCTGAACACTGAAGCTTTCTTT CASSLYPGLNTEAFF
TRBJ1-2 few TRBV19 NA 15 TGTGCCAGTCAACGTGAAGACAGGCGGCGGAATGGCTACACCTTC CASQREDRRRNGYTF
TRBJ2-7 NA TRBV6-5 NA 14 TGTGCCAGCAGTCCGGGACAAAGCTCCTACGAGCAGTACTTC CASSPGQSSYEQYF
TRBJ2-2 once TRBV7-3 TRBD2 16 TGTGCCAGCAGCCAAAGACTAGCGGCGAACACCGGGGAGCTGTTTTTT CASSQRLAANTGELFF
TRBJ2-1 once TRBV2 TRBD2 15 TGTGCCAGCAGTGAATCTAGCGGGAGGAACAATGAGCAGTTCTTC CASSESSGRNNEQFF
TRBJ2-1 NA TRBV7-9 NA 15 TGTGCCAGCAGCTTATACGGGAGTAGCTACAATGAGCAGTTCTTC CASSLYGSSYNEQFF
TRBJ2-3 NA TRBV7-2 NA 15 TGTGCCAGCAGCTTAGTGGGCGGGGGCACAGATACGCAGTATTTT CASSLVGGGTDTQYF
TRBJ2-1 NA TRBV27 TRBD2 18 TGTGCCAGCAGTTTATCGGGAGGACTAGCGGACCACTACAATGAGCAGTTCTTC CASSLSGGLADHYNEQFF
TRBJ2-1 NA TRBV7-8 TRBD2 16 TGTGCCAGCAGCACCTACCCCCGGGACTACAGCAATGAGCAGTTCTTC CASSTYPRDYSNEQFF
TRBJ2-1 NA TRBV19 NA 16 TGTGCCAGTAGTATATCGAGGAATACAAGGGTCAATGAGCAGTTCTTC CASSISRNTRVNEQFF
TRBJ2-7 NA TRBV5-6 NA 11 TGTGCCAGCAGCCTGCGCTACGAGCAGTACTTC CASSLRYEQYF
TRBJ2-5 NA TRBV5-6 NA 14 TGTGCCAGCAGCTTGCAGCCAGAGACGGAGACCCAGTACTTC CASSLQPETETQYF
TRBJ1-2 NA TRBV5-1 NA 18 TGCGCCAGCAGCTTGTTCGGATTTGTGCGGGATATTGGCTATGGCTACACCTTC CASSLFGFVRDIGYGYTF
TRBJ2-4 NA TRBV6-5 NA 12 TGTGCCAGCAGTTATTCAGGGGACATTCAGTACTTC CASSYSGDIQYF
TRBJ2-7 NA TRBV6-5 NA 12 TGTGCCAGCGCTCACGAAAACTACGAGCAGTACTTC CASAHENYEQYF
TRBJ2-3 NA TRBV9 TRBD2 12 TGTGCCAGCAGCGTAGGCGGGAGGGAGCAGTATTTT CASSVGGREQYF
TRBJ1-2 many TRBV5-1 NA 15 TGCGCCAGCAGCCTTCGACAGGCCAGTAACTATGGCTACACCTTC CASSLRQASNYGYTF
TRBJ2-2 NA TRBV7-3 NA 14 TGTGCCAGCAGCTTAGAGCCACCGGCCGGGGAGCTGTTTTTT CASSLEPPAGELFF
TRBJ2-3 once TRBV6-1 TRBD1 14 TGTGCCAGCAGTGGGGGACAGGGAAGGGATACGCAGTATTTT CASSGGQGRDTQYF
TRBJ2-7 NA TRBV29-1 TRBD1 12 TGCAGCGCGGCGACAGGGAACTACGAGCAGTACTTC CSAATGNYEQYF
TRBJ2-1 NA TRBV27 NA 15 TGTGCCAGCAGTTTTCGAGGGACACCCTACAATGAGCAGTTCTTC CASSFRGTPYNEQFF
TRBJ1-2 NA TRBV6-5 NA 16 TGTGCCAGCAGTTACTTAAGGGACGGAATTATCCATGGCTACACCTTC CASSYLRDGIIHGYTF
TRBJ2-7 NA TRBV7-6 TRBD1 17 TGTGCCAGCAGCTTAGAGATCTTACAGGGGGCCTCCCACGAGCAGTACTTC CASSLEILQGASHEQYF
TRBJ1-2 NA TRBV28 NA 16 TGTGCCAGCAGTTTATCCCCTGGAGGGCGTAACTATGGCTACACCTTC CASSLSPGGRNYGYTF
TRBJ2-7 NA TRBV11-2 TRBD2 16 TGTGCCAGCAGCCACCACACTAGCGGTCGCTCCTACGAGCAGTACTTC CASSHHTSGRSYEQYF